These 14 T cell receptor beta chains were all obtained from the same sample, sequenced in a study of T-cell memory formation after mild COVID-19. Each CDR3 protein gets one entry after TCRdb re-called the 5' RACE reads with MiXCR. The table lists roughly 510,000 distinct CDR3 sequences, 15% to 20% of them singletons, with about 7.4% in the top ten. Sequences were obtained from PBMCs or a T cell subset sorted from them (not recorded which). These receptors were collected from an adult woman who had mild COVID-19 (a few samples of this study predate the infection). Cell type and time point are not known.

This clonotype has more than one count but fewer than ten. The V and J genes are TRBV6-2 or TRBV6-3 and TRBJ2-1; 10 bases are a match to TRBD2. The junction had 9 bases not matched to a gene; V was cut back by 4 bases and J by 0 bases. Looked up from germline, CDR1 is MNHEY and CDR2 is SVGEGT. The CDR3 has 18 residues. The CDR3 nucleotides read TGTGCCAGCAGTTTAGCGGGGGGTACCTCAAGCTCCTACAATGAGCAGTTCTTC. Protein product: CASSLAGGTSSSYNEQFF.

This chain links TRBV20-1 with TRBJ2-7, with D perhaps TRBD2 (5 bases). The CDR3 contains 12 residues. Trimming cost V 7 bases and J 3 bases, with 13 bases left between them. Germline V gene sequence: CDR1 DFQATT, CDR2 SNEGSKA (reference sequence). CDR3 bases: TGCAGTGGCCGGGAACTCAACTACGAGCAGTACTTC. Translating it yields CSGRELNYEQYF.

This clonotype occurred a few times. This chain joins TRBV19 and TRBJ2-6; D is ambiguous. This CDR3 contains 16 residues. Germline V CDR1 and CDR2: LNHDA, SQIVND (reference sequence). Trimming removed 4 bases from V and 0 bases from J, with 10 bases in between. The CDR3 loop is CASSKPPLSGANVLTF. The CDR3 nucleotides read TGTGCCAGTAGTAAGCCTCCACTCTCTGGGGCCAACGTCCTGACTTTC.

V is TRBV4-1 and J is TRBJ2-1; D perhaps matches TRBD2 (5 bases). Trimming pared 3 bases from V and 4 bases from J, leaving 10 bases between. The germline gives CDR1 MGHRA, CDR2 YSYEKL. The CDR3 has 14 residues. CDR3 sequence (DNA): TGCGCCAGCAGCCACGAACTAGGATACAATGAGCAGTTCTTC. Amino acids: CASSHELGYNEQFF.

V usage is TRBV7-9 and J usage is TRBJ2-7; TRBD1 or TRBD2 may be the D gene (5 bases each). CDR3 length: 15 amino acids. The germline V gene has CDR1 SEHNR and CDR2 FQNEAQ (reference sequence). Trimming took 0 bases from V and 2 from J, leaving 11 bases between them. In DNA, the CDR3 is TGTGCCAGCAGCTTAGCGGGGGACCGGACCTACGAGCAGTACTTC. Its protein product is CASSLAGDRTYEQYF. The full variable domain, in which reference TRBV7-9 and TRBJ2-7 provide the parts outside the CDR3, is DTGVSQNPRHKITKRGQNVTFRCDPISEHNRLYWYRQTLGQGPEFLTYFQNEAQLEKSRLLSDRFSAERPKGSFSTLEIQRTEQGDSAMYLCASSLAGDRTYEQYFGPGTRLTVT.

This clonotype was recorded a few times. The rearrangement joins TRBV9 to TRBJ1-5, with no clear D. Per germline, CDR1 SGDLS and CDR2 YYNGEE. Trimming removed 3 bases at V and 1 base at J, with 8 bases between. The CDR3 extends over 14 amino acids. The CDR3 sequence: CASSAGGSNQPQHF. The CDR3 region has the DNA TGTGCCAGCAGCGCCGGAGGGAGCAATCAGCCCCAGCATTTT.

This chain uses TRBV20-1 with TRBJ1-4; D not certain. The CDR3 sequence is 14 residues long. The V end lost 2 bases, the J end lost 0 bases, and 7 bases lay between the germline ends. Germline CDR1 is DFQATT and CDR2 is SNEGSKA (reference sequence). The CDR3 bases are TGCAGTGCTAGACACCCACCAACTAATGAAAAACTGTTTTTT. Encoded protein: CSARHPPTNEKLFF.

This clonotype was counted a few times. V and J are TRBV12-3 or TRBV12-4 and TRBJ1-1, with 7 bases that match TRBD1. The CDR3 length is 14 residues. Unmatched junction bases numbered 8, after V lost 5 bases and J lost 5 bases. The CDR3 DNA follows: TGTGCCAGCAGTCCCACAGGGGCCCGGACTGAAGCTTTCTTT. Translated: CASSPTGARTEAFF.

V is TRBV7-9 and J is TRBJ2-5; 8 nucleotides line up with TRBD2. V shed 4 bases, J shed 4 bases, and the junction held 5 bases outside the gene matches. CDR3 length: 14 amino acids. Germline loops: CDR1 SEHNR, CDR2 FQNEAQ (reference sequence). CDR3 DNA: TGTGCCAGCAGCTCAGCGGGAGACCGAGAGACCCAGTACTTC. Protein: CASSSAGDRETQYF.

The gene calls are TRBV6-2 or TRBV6-3 and TRBJ2-1; perhaps TRBD2 as D (5 bases). Germline V CDR1 and CDR2: MNHEY, SVGEGT. Trimming took 7 bases from V and 0 from J, leaving 16 bases between them. This CDR3 is 16 amino acids long. CDR3 in amino acids: CASTLGGGISYNEQFF. The CDR3 region has the DNA TGTGCCAGCACCCTAGGCGGAGGAATCTCCTACAATGAGCAGTTCTTC.

In its sample, this clonotype was seen a few times. The chain links TRBV19 to TRBJ1-1; perhaps TRBD1 as D (6 bases). CDR1 and CDR2 from the germline V gene are LNHDA and SQIVND (reference sequence). The CDR3 spans 12 residues. V shed 1 base and J shed 8 bases, with 8 bases lying between them. The CDR3: CASSIGTAEAFF. The CDR3 bases are TGTGCCAGTAGTATAGGGACAGCCGAAGCTTTCTTT. Full variable domain (missing parts from reference TRBV19 and TRBJ1-1): DGGITQSPKYLFRKEGQNVTLSCEQNLNHDAMYWYRQDPGQGLRLIYYSQIVNDFQKGDIAEGYSVSREKKESFPLTVTSAQKNPTAFYLCASSIGTAEAFFGQGTRLTVV.

This chain uses TRBV30 with TRBJ2-1, with 7 bases matching TRBD1. There are 16 residues in the CDR3. V was clipped by 3 bases and J by 8 bases; unmatched bases: 16. Germline lookup yields CDR1 GTSNPN and CDR2 SVGIG (reference sequence). The CDR3 is CAWSDLRGLGRDEQFF. The CDR3 nucleotides read TGTGCCTGGAGCGATTTGAGGGGGCTGGGTCGTGATGAGCAGTTCTTC.

This chain connects TRBV9 to TRBJ2-1; D is perhaps TRBD2 (6 bases). Germline V gives CDR1 SGDLS, CDR2 YYNGEE. This CDR3 is built from 16 residues. Deletions cut 2 bases from V and 1 base from J, with 13 bases between. DNA of the CDR3: TGTGCCAGCAGCGTCTCCGGGGGTCGATCCTACAATGAGCAGTTCTTC. This encodes CASSVSGGRSYNEQFF.

In this sample, this clonotype turned up many times. This rearrangement joins TRBV7-3 to TRBJ1-1; D remains ambiguous. CDR1 is SGHTA and CDR2 is FQGTGA in the germline V gene. The CDR3 extends over 13 amino acids. V was trimmed by 1 base and J by 3 bases, leaving 6 bases between them. CDR3: CASSLNRDTEAFF. The CDR3 DNA is TGTGCCAGCAGCTTAAACCGTGACACTGAAGCTTTCTTT.